This T cell receptor (beta chain) appears in the sequencing data of a study of T cell responses to AZD1222 COVID-19 vaccine. The germline CDR1 and CDR2 sequences are LNHNV and YYDKDF (reference sequence). The CDR3 contains 16 residues. V shed 3 bases and J shed 0 bases, with 14 bases lying between them. The assay was immunoSEQ multiplex PCR, and TCRdb's table has in-frame clones only and misses some. The profile covers fewer than 70,000 clones, with about 74% appearing a single time and less than 4% taken by the ten largest. Sequenced here: peripheral blood, sampled 28 days after the second AZD1222 dose. The clonotype originates from an adult who received the AZD1222 COVID-19 vaccine. V gene TRBV15 combines with J gene TRBJ1-2; D uncertain. The CDR3: CATSSNLPHTNYGYTF. The CDR3 DNA reads as TGTGCCACCAGCAGCAACCTCCCACATACTAACTATGGCTACACCTTC.